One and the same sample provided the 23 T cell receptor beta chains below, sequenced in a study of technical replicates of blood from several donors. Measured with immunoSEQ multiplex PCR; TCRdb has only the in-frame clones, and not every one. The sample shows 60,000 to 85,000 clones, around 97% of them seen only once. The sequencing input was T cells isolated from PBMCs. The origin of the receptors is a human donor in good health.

The CDR3 loop is CSVETTSGTYEQYF. CDR3 nucleotides: TGCAGCGTGGAAACTACTAGCGGCACCTACGAGCAGTACTTC. The chain carries TRBV29-1 and TRBJ2-7, with 8 bases lining up with TRBD2. The CDR3 runs to 14 residues. Looked up from germline, CDR1 is SQVTM and CDR2 is ANQGSEA. Trimming took 6 bases from V and 2 from J; bases not matched to a gene: 9.

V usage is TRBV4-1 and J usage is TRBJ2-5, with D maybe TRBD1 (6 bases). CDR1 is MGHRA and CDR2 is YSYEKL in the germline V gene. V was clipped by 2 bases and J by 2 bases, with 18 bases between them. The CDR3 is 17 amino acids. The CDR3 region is CASSQRPRTDIQETQYF. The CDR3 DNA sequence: TGCGCCAGCAGCCAACGCCCTCGGACAGATATACAAGAGACCCAGTACTTC.

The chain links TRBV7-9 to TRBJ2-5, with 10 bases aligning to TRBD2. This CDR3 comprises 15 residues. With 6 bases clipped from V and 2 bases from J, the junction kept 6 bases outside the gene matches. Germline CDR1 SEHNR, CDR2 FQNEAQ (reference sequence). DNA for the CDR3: TGTGCCAGCAGTTTTCTAGCGGGGGTACAAGAGACCCAGTACTTC. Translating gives CASSFLAGVQETQYF.

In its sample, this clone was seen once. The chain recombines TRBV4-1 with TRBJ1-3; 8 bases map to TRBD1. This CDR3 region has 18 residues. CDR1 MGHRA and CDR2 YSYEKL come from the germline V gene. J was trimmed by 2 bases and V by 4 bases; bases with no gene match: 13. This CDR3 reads CASSRPGTGGKAGNTIYF. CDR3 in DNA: TGCGCCAGCAGCCGTCCCGGGACAGGAGGAAAAGCTGGAAACACCATATATTTT.

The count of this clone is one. CDR3 coding DNA: TGCGCCAGCAGCCAAGTACTGACAGGGGGGAGCAATCAGCCCCAGCATTTT. It translates to CASSQVLTGGSNQPQHF. This rearrangement joins TRBV4-1 to TRBJ1-5; 9 bases agree with TRBD1. Trimming removed 1 base from V and 1 base from J; junction bases left unmatched: 5. The CDR3 has 17 amino acids. The germline gives CDR1 MGHRA, CDR2 YSYEKL.

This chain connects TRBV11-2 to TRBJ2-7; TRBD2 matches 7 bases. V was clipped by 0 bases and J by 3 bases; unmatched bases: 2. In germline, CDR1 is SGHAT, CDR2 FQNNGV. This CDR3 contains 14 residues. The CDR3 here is CASSLEGLLYEQYF. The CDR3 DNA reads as TGTGCCAGCAGCTTAGAGGGACTACTCTACGAGCAGTACTTC.

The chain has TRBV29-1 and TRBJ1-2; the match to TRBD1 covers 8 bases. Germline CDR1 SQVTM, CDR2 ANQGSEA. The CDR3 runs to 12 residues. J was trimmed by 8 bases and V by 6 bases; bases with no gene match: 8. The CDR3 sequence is CSVTRGPGGYTF. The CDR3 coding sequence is TGCAGCGTCACCAGGGGGCCAGGGGGCTACACCTTC.

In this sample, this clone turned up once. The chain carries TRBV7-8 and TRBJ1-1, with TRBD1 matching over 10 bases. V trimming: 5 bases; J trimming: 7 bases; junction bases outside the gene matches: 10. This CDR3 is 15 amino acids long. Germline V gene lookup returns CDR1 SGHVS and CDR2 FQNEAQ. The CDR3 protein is CASSPLTDRGGEAFF. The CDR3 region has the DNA TGTGCCAGCAGCCCTCTTACGGACAGGGGGGGTGAAGCTTTCTTT.

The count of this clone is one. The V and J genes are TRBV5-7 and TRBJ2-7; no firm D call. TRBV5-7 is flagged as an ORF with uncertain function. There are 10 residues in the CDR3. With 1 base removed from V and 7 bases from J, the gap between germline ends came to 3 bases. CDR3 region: CASSLQEQYF. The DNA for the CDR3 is TGTGCCAGCAGCTTGCAAGAGCAGTACTTC.

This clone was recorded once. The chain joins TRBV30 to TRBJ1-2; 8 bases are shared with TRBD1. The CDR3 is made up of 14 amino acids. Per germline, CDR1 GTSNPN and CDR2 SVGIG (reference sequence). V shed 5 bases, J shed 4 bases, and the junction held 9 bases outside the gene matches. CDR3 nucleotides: TGTGCCTGGGATCAGGGGGCCCAGTTCTATGGCTACACCTTC. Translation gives CAWDQGAQFYGYTF.

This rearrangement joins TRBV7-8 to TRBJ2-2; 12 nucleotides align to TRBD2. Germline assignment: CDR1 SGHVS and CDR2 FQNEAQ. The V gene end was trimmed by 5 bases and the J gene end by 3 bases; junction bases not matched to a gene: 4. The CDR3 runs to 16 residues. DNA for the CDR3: TGTGCCAGCAGCGGTCGACTAGCGGGAGACACCGGGGAGCTGTTTTTT. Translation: CASSGRLAGDTGELFF. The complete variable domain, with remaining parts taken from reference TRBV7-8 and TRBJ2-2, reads GAGVSQSPRYKVAKRGQDVALRCDPISGHVSLFWYQQALGQGPEFLTYFQNEAQLDKSGLPSDRFFAERPEGSVSTLKIQRTQQEDSAVYLCASSGRLAGDTGELFFGEGSRLTVL.

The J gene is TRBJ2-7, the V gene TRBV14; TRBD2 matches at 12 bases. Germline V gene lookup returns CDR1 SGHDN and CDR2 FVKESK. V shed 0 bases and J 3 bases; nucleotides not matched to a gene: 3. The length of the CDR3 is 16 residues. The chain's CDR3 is CASSQDWTSGIYEQYF. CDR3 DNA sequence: TGTGCCAGCAGCCAAGATTGGACTAGCGGGATCTACGAGCAGTACTTC.

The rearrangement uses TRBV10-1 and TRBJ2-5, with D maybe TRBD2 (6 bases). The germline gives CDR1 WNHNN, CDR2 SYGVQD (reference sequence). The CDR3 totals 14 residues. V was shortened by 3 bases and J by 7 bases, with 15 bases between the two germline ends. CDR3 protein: CASSDTSSDGTQYF. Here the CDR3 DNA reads TGCGCCAGCAGTGACACTAGCTCTGATGGGACCCAGTACTTC.

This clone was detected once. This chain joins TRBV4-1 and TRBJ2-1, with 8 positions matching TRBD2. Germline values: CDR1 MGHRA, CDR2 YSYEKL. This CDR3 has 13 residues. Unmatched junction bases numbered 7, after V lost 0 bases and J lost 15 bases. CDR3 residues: CASSQETSAKGFF. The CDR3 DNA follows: TGCGCCAGCAGCCAAGAGACTAGCGCTAAGGGGTTCTTC.

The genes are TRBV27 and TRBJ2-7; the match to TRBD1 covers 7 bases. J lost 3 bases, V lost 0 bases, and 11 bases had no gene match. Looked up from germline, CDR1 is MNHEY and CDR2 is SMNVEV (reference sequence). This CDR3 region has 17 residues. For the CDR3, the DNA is TGTGCCAGCAGTTTATCTGACCAATTGGGGACAGACTACGAGCAGTACTTC. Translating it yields CASSLSDQLGTDYEQYF.

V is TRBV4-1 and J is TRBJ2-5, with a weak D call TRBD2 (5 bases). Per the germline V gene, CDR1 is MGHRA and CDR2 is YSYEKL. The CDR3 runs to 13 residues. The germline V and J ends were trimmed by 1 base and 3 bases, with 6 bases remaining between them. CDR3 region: CASSQVTKETQYF. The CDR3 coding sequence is TGCGCCAGCAGCCAAGTGACTAAAGAGACCCAGTACTTC.

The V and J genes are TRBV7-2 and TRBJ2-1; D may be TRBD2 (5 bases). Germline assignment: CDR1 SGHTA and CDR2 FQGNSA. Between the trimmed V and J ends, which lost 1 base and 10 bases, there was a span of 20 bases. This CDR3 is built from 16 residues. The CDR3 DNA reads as TGTGCCAGCAGCTTAGGGACTCCGGCTTTGACGGGCGAGCAGTTCTTC. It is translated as CASSLGTPALTGEQFF.

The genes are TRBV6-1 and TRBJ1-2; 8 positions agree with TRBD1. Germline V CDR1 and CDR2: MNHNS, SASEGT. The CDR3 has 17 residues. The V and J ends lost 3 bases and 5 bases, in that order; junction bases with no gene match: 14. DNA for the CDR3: TGTGCCAGCAGTGACGGTAGACCGGGACAGGCGTATTATGGCTACACCTTC. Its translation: CASSDGRPGQAYYGYTF.

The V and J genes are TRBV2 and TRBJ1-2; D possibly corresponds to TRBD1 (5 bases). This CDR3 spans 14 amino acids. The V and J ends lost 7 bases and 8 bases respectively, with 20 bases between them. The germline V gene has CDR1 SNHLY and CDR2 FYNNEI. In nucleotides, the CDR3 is TGTGCCAGCACCCGGGGCGGGGACGGAAGAGGCTACACCTTC. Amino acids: CASTRGGDGRGYTF.

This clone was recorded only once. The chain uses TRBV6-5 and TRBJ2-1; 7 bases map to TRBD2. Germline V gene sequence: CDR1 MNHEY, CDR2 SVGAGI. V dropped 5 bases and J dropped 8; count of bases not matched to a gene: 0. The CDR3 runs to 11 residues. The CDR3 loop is CASSLADEQFF. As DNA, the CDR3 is TGTGCCAGCAGTCTAGCGGATGAGCAGTTCTTC.

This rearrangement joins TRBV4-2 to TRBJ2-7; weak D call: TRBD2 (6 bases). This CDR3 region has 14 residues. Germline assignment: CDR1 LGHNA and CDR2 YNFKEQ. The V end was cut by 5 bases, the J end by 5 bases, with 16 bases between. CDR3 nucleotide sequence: TGTGCCAGCAGCTCCAACGTGGGAGGAAACGAGCAGTACTTC. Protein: CASSSNVGGNEQYF.

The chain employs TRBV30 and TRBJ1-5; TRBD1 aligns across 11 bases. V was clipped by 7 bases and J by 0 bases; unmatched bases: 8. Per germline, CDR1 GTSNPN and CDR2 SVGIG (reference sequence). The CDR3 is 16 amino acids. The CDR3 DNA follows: TGTGCCTCCCCGGGACAGGGGGACTATAGCAATCAGCCCCAGCATTTT. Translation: CASPGQGDYSNQPQHF.

The CDR3 nucleotides are TGTGCCAGCAGAGAGAGCGGGAGAGGAACCGGGGAGCTGTTTTTT. Protein: CASRESGRGTGELFF. The chain couples TRBV28 to TRBJ2-2; 8 nucleotides line up with TRBD2. V lost 6 bases and J lost 5; bases outside the gene matches: 8. The germline gives CDR1 MDHEN, CDR2 SYDVKM. The CDR3 has 15 amino acids.